The next 15 T cell receptor beta chains were all read from a single sample in a study of cytomegalovirus exposure and HLA in healthy donors. With 60 Vbeta and 13 Jbeta primers, the PCR was carried out. TCRdb keeps only in-frame clones here, not all; method: immunoSEQ multiplex PCR. The table lists hundreds of thousands of clones, approximately 90% of them singletons, with about 2.5% in the top ten. Sequences were obtained from PBMCs. These receptors all stem from a woman aged 18-29 years in good health and CMV-seronegative.

This chain joins TRBV11-3 and TRBJ2-3; TRBD1 aligns across 8 bases. V lost 5 bases, J lost 2 bases, and 15 bases stayed unmatched. The CDR3 totals 18 residues. The germline CDR1 and CDR2 sequences are SGHNT and YENEEA. DNA of the CDR3: TGTGCCAGCAGCCGAGGACAGGGCAATTTAGGTTTCACAGATACGCAGTATTTT. Translation gives CASSRGQGNLGFTDTQYF.

This clone occurred a few times. The V and J genes are TRBV7-2 and TRBJ2-3; 11 nucleotides match TRBD2. V lost 1 base to trimming and J lost 0 bases; unmatched junction nucleotides: 6. This CDR3 comprises 18 residues. Germline lookup yields CDR1 SGHTA and CDR2 FQGNSA. The chain's CDR3 is CASSLGVSGGASTDTQYF. Written as DNA, the CDR3 is TGTGCCAGCAGCTTAGGGGTTAGCGGGGGGGCAAGCACAGATACGCAGTATTTT.

This chain joins TRBV30 and TRBJ2-2; 9 bases fit TRBD2. CDR1 is GTSNPN, CDR2 SVGIG, per germline (reference sequence). The junction had 7 bases not matched to a gene; V was cut back by 7 bases and J by 7 bases. The CDR3 has 13 amino acids. The DNA of the CDR3 is TGTGCCTTTCCGGGACTAGCTGGCGGGGAGCTGTTTTTT. Its protein is CAFPGLAGGELFF.

The chain is built from TRBV7-8 and TRBJ1-5; D is unresolved. Deletions cut 10 bases from V and 2 bases from J, with 15 bases between. Germline assignment: CDR1 SGHVS and CDR2 FQNEAQ. The CDR3 runs 14 residues. CDR3 amino acids: CAIGSLLGNQPQHF. The CDR3 nucleotides read TGTGCCATCGGGAGCCTACTGGGCAATCAGCCCCAGCATTTT.

This chain uses TRBV5-6 with TRBJ2-1; D unclear. The CDR3 is 13 amino acids. Trimming took off 3 bases at V and 8 bases at J, with 12 bases between the two ends. CDR1 is SGHDT and CDR2 is YYEEEE in the germline V gene. The DNA of the CDR3 is TGTGCCAGCAGCTCCGCAGGCTCGGATGAGCAGTTCTTC. Residues: CASSSAGSDEQFF. The complete variable domain, with remaining parts taken from reference TRBV5-6 and TRBJ2-1, reads DAGVTQSPTHLIKTRGQQVTLRCSPKSGHDTVSWYQQALGQGPQFIFQYYEEEERQRGNFPDRFSGHQFPNYSSELNVNALLLGDSALYLCASSSAGSDEQFFGPGTRLTVL.

The genes are TRBV7-9 and TRBJ2-1, with D unclear. CDR1 and CDR2 (germline): SEHNR, FQNEAQ (reference sequence). Trimming removed 7 bases from V and 3 bases from J, with 13 bases in between. CDR3 length: 14 residues. CDR3 sequence (DNA): TGTGCCAGCACATTCCTGGCAGACTACAATGAGCAGTTCTTC. It encodes CASTFLADYNEQFF.

The chain employs TRBV12-2 and TRBJ2-4; the table's D call, TRBD2, was not checked against the DNA. TRBV12-2 is shown as a pseudogene. The CDR3 sequence is 12 residues long. The CDR3 loop reads CASAPSRNIQYF. The DNA for the CDR3 is TGTGCAAGCGCCCCGAGTCGGAACATTCAGTACTTC.

The V and J genes are TRBV7-3 and TRBJ2-1, with 8 positions matching TRBD2. Germline CDR1 is SGHTA and CDR2 is FQGTGA. V dropped 5 bases and J dropped 0; count of bases not matched to a gene: 3. This CDR3 is built from 15 residues. The DNA for the CDR3 is TGTGCCAGCAGCATCCTAGCGGGCTCCTACAATGAGCAGTTCTTC. This encodes CASSILAGSYNEQFF.

The chain couples TRBV15 to TRBJ2-2, with D possibly TRBD2 on 6 matching bases. The CDR3 is 15 residues long. Trimming stripped 7 bases from V and 4 bases from J, with 16 bases between. Germline CDR1 LNHNV, CDR2 YYDKDF (reference sequence). CDR3 bases: TGTGCCACCACAGGAGGAGGGTTGGGCACCGGGGAGCTGTTTTTT. Protein sequence: CATTGGGLGTGELFF.

This clone was seen a handful of times. The chain is built from TRBV5-6 and TRBJ1-3; 8 bases match TRBD1. Trimming at V came to 2 bases and at J to 2 bases, leaving 3 bases not matched to a gene. CDR1 and CDR2 from the germline V gene are SGHDT and YYEEEE. The CDR3 covers 15 residues. CDR3 sequence (DNA): TGTGCCAGCAGCTTTGCGGACAGGGCTGGAAACACCATATATTTT. Protein: CASSFADRAGNTIYF.

This clone was counted a few times. This chain connects TRBV5-8 to TRBJ1-3, with TRBD1 identical over 7 bases. The CDR3 has 13 residues. The trim removed 5 bases at V and 12 bases at J, leaving 11 bases unmatched. Germline CDR1 reads SGHTS; CDR2 reads YDEGEE. The DNA for the CDR3 is TGTGCCAGCAGACCGACAATCGACAGGGACATATATTTT. Protein sequence: CASRPTIDRDIYF. Full variable domain (missing parts from reference TRBV5-8 and TRBJ1-3): EAGVTQSPTHLIKTRGQQATLRCSPISGHTSVYWYQQALGLGLQFLLWYDEGEERNRGNFPPRFSGRQFPNYSSELNVNALELEDSALYLCASRPTIDRDIYFGEGSWLTVV.

The chain links TRBV18 to TRBJ1-1; D is unclear. V was shortened by 6 bases and J by 0 bases, with 8 bases between the two germline ends. The CDR3 runs to 13 residues. CDR1 and CDR2 (germline): KGHSH, LQKENI. CDR3 sequence reads: CASSEAMNTEAFF. The CDR3 nucleotides are TGTGCCAGCTCTGAAGCCATGAACACTGAAGCTTTCTTT.

This clone was counted a single time. In DNA form, the CDR3 reads TGTGCCTCTCACCGGGGGAGTGACTATGGCTACACCTTC. Translation gives CASHRGSDYGYTF. This chain links TRBV30 with TRBJ1-2; a weak D match, TRBD1 (5 bases). This CDR3 is 13 amino acids long. Germline V gives CDR1 GTSNPN, CDR2 SVGIG (reference sequence). With 7 bases removed from V and 3 bases from J, the gap between germline ends came to 15 bases.

Notes on this clone: One end of the junction does not line up with germline, which may come from a read error. This chain connects TRBV7-9 to TRBJ1-1, with unresolved D. This CDR3 has 12 residues. The germline V gene encodes CDR1 SEHNR and CDR2 FQNEAQ (reference sequence). The CDR3 nucleotides are TGTTCCAGCATGGAAGCAAGCGCTGAAGCTTTCTTT. Translating gives CSSMEASAEAFF. The variable domain in full, with the rest retrieved from reference TRBV7-9 and TRBJ1-1, is DTGVSQNPRHKITKRGQNVTFRCDPISEHNRLYWYRQTLGQGPEFLTYFQNEAQLEKSRLLSDRFSAERPKGSFSTLEIQRTEQGDSAMYLCSSMEASAEAFFGQGTRLTVV.

This rearrangement joins TRBV10-3 to TRBJ2-7, with unresolved D. V was shortened by 3 bases and J by 7 bases, with 10 bases between the two germline ends. CDR3 length: 12 residues. Germline V gene sequence: CDR1 ENHRY, CDR2 SYGVKD. The CDR3 DNA sequence: TGTGCCATCAGTGATAGTACCGGGGAGCAGTACTTC. Encoded protein: CAISDSTGEQYF.